Given below is one T cell receptor (beta chain) in context. The CDR3 loop spans 12 amino acids. Deletions cut 5 bases from V and 2 bases from J, with 7 bases between. Germline V CDR1 and CDR2: SGHRS, YFSETQ. The data belong to a study of PD-1 blockade in classical Hodgkin lymphoma. About the study: It was nivolumab at 3 mg/kg, given intravenously every 2 weeks, that patients received.

Time point meaning: cycle 4 day 1 (C4D1), after more than five weeks of nivolumab. With no exception, relapse followed autologous stem cell transplantation in all patients, and brentuximab vedotin exposure varied. Only in-frame clones appear in the TCRdb table, and some are missing; sequencing was by immunoSEQ multiplex PCR. This sample has roughly 17,000 clones; 83% occur once, and the top ten carry less than 15%. The source of this sequence is a human donor with classical Hodgkin lymphoma. The starting material was peripheral blood mononuclear cells (PBMCs), obtained before the fourth cycle of nivolumab. The V call is TRBV5-1, the J call TRBJ2-5; D gene uncertain. DNA of the CDR3: TGCGCCAGCAGAACCCAACAAGAGACCCAGTACTTC. Amino acids: CASRTQQETQYF. The full variable domain, rest sourced from reference TRBV5-1 and TRBJ2-5, is KAGVTQTPRYLIKTRGQQVTLSCSPISGHRSVSWYQQTPGQGLQFLFEYFSETQRNKGNFPGRFSGRQFSNSRSEMNVSTLELGDSALYLCASRTQQETQYFGPGTRLLVL.